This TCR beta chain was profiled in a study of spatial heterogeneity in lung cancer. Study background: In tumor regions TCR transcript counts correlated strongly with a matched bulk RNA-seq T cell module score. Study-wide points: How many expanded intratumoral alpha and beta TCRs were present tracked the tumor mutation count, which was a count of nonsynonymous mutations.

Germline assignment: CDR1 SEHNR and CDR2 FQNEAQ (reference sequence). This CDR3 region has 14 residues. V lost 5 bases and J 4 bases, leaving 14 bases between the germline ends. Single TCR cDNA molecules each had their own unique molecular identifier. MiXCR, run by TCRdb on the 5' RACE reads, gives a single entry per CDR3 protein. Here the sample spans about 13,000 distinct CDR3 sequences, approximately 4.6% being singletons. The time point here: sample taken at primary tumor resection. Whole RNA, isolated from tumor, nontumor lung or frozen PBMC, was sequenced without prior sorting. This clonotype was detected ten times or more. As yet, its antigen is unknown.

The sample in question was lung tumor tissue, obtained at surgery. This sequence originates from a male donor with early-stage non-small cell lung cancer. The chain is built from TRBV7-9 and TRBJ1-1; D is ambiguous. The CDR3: CASSAIRVLTEAFF. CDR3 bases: TGTGCCAGCAGCGCGATCCGGGTTCTCACTGAAGCTTTCTTT.